Presented here are 13 T cell receptor beta chains from one specimen sequenced in a study of blood T cell repertoires in COVID-19. Data came from immunoSEQ multiplex PCR; TCRdb stores just in-frame clones and leaves some out. The sample has 53,000 or so clones, about nine tenths seen once. The sequenced sample was peripheral blood. The receptors derive from a man in his forties with acute or convalescent COVID-19.

This clone was seen once. The rearrangement joins TRBV18 to TRBJ2-1, with D perhaps TRBD2 (5 bases). This CDR3 comprises 18 residues. V was clipped by 2 bases and J by 7 bases, with 24 bases between them. Looked up from germline, CDR1 is KGHSH and CDR2 is LQKENI. The CDR3 bases are TGTGCCAGCTCACCAGGAAGATTAACGGGGAATGGTGTAAATGAGCAGTTCTTC. It is translated as CASSPGRLTGNGVNEQFF.

The chain uses TRBV2 and TRBJ1-2; tentative D call: TRBD1 (6 bases). The germline V gene has CDR1 SNHLY and CDR2 FYNNEI. V gave up 7 bases and J gave up 0 bases, with 9 bases separating them. The CDR3 covers 13 residues. The CDR3 loop reads CASKQGPNYGYTF. The CDR3, as DNA: TGTGCCAGCAAGCAGGGGCCTAACTATGGCTACACCTTC.

V and J are TRBV4-2 and TRBJ1-3; weak D call: TRBD1 (5 bases). The CDR3 contains 17 residues. CDR1 and CDR2 from the germline V gene are LGHNA and YNFKEQ. The V end was cut by 0 bases, the J end by 0 bases, with 12 bases between. DNA for the CDR3: TGTGCCAGCAGCCAAGATCGGGGGGTCCTCTCTGGAAACACCATATATTTT. It translates to CASSQDRGVLSGNTIYF.

V gene TRBV7-6 combines with J gene TRBJ2-1; TRBD2 agrees at 10 bases. This CDR3 region has 15 residues. V gave up 6 bases and J gave up 4 bases; unmatched junction bases: 6. Germline CDR1 SGHVS, CDR2 FNYEAQ. The CDR3 sequence is CASSKSGRAYNEQFF. The CDR3 nucleotides are TGTGCCAGCAGTAAAAGCGGGAGGGCTTACAATGAGCAGTTCTTC.

V is TRBV3-1 (or the pseudogene TRBV3-2) and J is TRBJ2-4, with 12 positions matching TRBD2. The germline V gene has CDR1 LGHDT and CDR2 YNNKEL (reference sequence). This CDR3 contains 18 residues. V lost 5 bases to trimming and J lost 0 bases; unmatched junction nucleotides: 8. This chain's CDR3 is CASSTSPGLAGAKNIQYF. CDR3 sequence (DNA): TGTGCCAGCAGCACCTCACCGGGACTAGCGGGAGCCAAAAACATTCAGTACTTC.

The chain links TRBV10-3 to TRBJ2-1; 8 nucleotides agree with TRBD2. Germline V lookup: CDR1 ENHRY, CDR2 SYGVKD. J gave up 3 bases and V 6 bases, and 10 bases lay outside the gene matches. This CDR3 has 16 residues. The CDR3 nucleotides read TGTGCCATCAGCACATGGGGAGCGGGAGACTACAATGAGCAGTTCTTC. Protein product: CAISTWGAGDYNEQFF.

V gene TRBV3-1 (or the pseudogene TRBV3-2) combines with J gene TRBJ2-3; 9 bases line up with TRBD2. The CDR3 extends over 15 amino acids. The V segment lost 4 bases and the J segment 3 bases; nucleotides outside the gene matches: 5. CDR1 and CDR2 (germline): LGHDT, YNNKEL (reference sequence). CDR3: CASSPLAGMTDTQYF. The CDR3 DNA sequence: TGTGCCAGCAGCCCCCTAGCGGGAATGACAGATACGCAGTATTTT.

The V call is TRBV2, the J call TRBJ2-4, with 8 nucleotides matching TRBD1. CDR1 is SNHLY and CDR2 is FYNNEI in the germline V gene. V shed 1 base, J shed 6 bases, and the junction held 5 bases outside the gene matches. The CDR3 is made up of 15 amino acids. In DNA form, the CDR3 reads TGTGCCAGCAGTGAAGGGACAGGGTTGAGAAACATTCAGTACTTC. Its protein product is CASSEGTGLRNIQYF.

J is TRBJ2-1 and V is TRBV5-8; tentative D call: TRBD2 (5 bases). V shed 0 bases and J shed 8 bases, with 21 bases lying between them. This CDR3 comprises 17 residues. Germline V gives CDR1 SGHTS, CDR2 YDEGEE. The CDR3 spells CASSLGLDSKPGDEQFF. Here the CDR3 DNA reads TGTGCCAGCAGCTTGGGTTTGGACTCCAAGCCCGGCGATGAGCAGTTCTTC.

The rearrangement links TRBV7-6 to TRBJ2-7, with 9 bases matching TRBD2. Germline V gene lookup returns CDR1 SGHVS and CDR2 FNYEAQ. This CDR3 is built from 15 residues. J was trimmed by 5 bases and V by 5 bases; bases with no gene match: 10. CDR3: CASSLDGGGDNEQYF. DNA of the CDR3: TGTGCCAGCAGCCTAGATGGCGGGGGGGACAACGAGCAGTACTTC.

The chain combines TRBV6-2 or TRBV6-3 with TRBJ2-2, with TRBD2 matching 7 bases. Germline values: CDR1 MNHEY, CDR2 SVGEGT. V shed 2 bases, J shed 6 bases, and the junction held 6 bases outside the gene matches. This CDR3 has 15 amino acids. The CDR3 here is CASSYLIAGAGELFF. CDR3 nucleotides: TGTGCCAGCAGTTACCTGATAGCGGGCGCCGGGGAGCTGTTTTTT.

V gene TRBV29-1 combines with J gene TRBJ1-4; TRBD1 agrees at 9 bases. Germline CDR1 is SQVTM and CDR2 is ANQGSEA. The CDR3 length is 13 residues. The V and J ends lost 1 base and 11 bases, in that order; junction bases with no gene match: 5. The DNA for the CDR3 is TGCAGCGTTGAAGGGACAGGGGAAGTCAAACTGTTTTTT. The encoded protein is CSVEGTGEVKLFF.

This chain uses TRBV5-5 with TRBJ2-1; 10 bases are a match to TRBD1. Germline values: CDR1 SGHKS, CDR2 YYEKEE (reference sequence). V trimming: 3 bases; J trimming: 6 bases; junction bases outside the gene matches: 6. This CDR3 has 15 amino acids. CDR3 residues: CASSSGTGEANEQFF. The CDR3 nucleotides read TGTGCCAGCAGCTCCGGGACAGGGGAGGCCAATGAGCAGTTCTTC.